Presented here are 14 T cell receptor beta chains from one specimen sequenced in a study of cytomegalovirus exposure and HLA in healthy donors. Both 60 Vbeta primers and 13 Jbeta primers went into the PCR. Measured with immunoSEQ multiplex PCR; TCRdb has only the in-frame clones, and not every one. The sample records roughly 200,000 clones, around three quarters being singletons. The sample consisted of PBMCs. The origin of the receptors is a woman aged 25 to 45 in good health and CMV-seropositive.

The rearrangement links TRBV27 to TRBJ1-2; 11 bases are shared with TRBD1. Germline CDR1 is MNHEY and CDR2 is SMNVEV (reference sequence). This CDR3 has 17 amino acids. Germline trimming cut 4 bases from V and 4 bases from J; bases unmatched to any gene: 11. The CDR3 is CASSSGTGGGLLYGYTF. The CDR3 region has the DNA TGTGCCAGCAGTTCCGGGACAGGGGGGGGATTGCTCTATGGCTACACCTTC.

With regard to this clone: A read error may produce the germline difference seen at one junction end. The genes are TRBV4-3 and TRBJ1-4; 8 nucleotides match TRBD1. CDR3 length: 16 amino acids. Germline lookup yields CDR1 LGHNA and CDR2 YSLEER. The CDR3 spells CASSQESQGAGEKLFF. CDR3 sequence (DNA): TGCGCCAGTAGCCAAGAGTCCCAGGGGGCGGGCGAAAAACTGTTTTTT.

This rearrangement joins TRBV30 to TRBJ2-1; 10 bases line up with TRBD2. The CDR3 covers 17 residues. Unmatched junction bases numbered 14, after V lost 3 bases and J lost 6 bases. Germline CDR1 and CDR2: GTSNPN and SVGIG (reference sequence). The DNA of the CDR3 is TGTGCCTGGAGGAGGGGGAGAGGGACTAGCGCAAGCAATGAGCAGTTCTTC. Amino acid sequence: CAWRRGRGTSASNEQFF.

The chain recombines TRBV4-2 with TRBJ1-2; possible D gene TRBD1, 6 bases. V lost 1 base and J lost 4, with 16 bases in between. CDR1 is LGHNA and CDR2 is YNFKEQ in the germline V gene. This CDR3 is built from 16 residues. This chain's CDR3 is CASSQGTGGGSYGYTF. The CDR3, as DNA: TGTGCCAGCAGCCAAGGAACCGGGGGGGGCAGCTATGGCTACACCTTC.

This chain uses TRBV15 with TRBJ1-5; D may be TRBD1 (6 bases). The CDR3 extends over 15 amino acids. Trimming removed 8 bases at V and 3 bases at J, with 17 bases between. In germline, CDR1 is LNHNV, CDR2 YYDKDF (reference sequence). The CDR3 here is CATSKLRGINQPQHF. The CDR3, as DNA: TGTGCCACCTCTAAACTCAGGGGAATCAATCAGCCCCAGCATTTT.

V is TRBV5-1 and J is TRBJ1-1, with 8 bases lining up with TRBD1. In germline, CDR1 is SGHRS, CDR2 YFSETQ. V lost 6 bases and J lost 3; bases outside the gene matches: 4. This CDR3 is 13 amino acids long. The CDR3 nucleotides read TGCGCCAGCACCCTGACAGGGGACACTGAAGCTTTCTTT. Its protein product is CASTLTGDTEAFF.

CDR3 nucleotide sequence: TGCGCCAGCAGCCAAGTCCTCCAGGGGGATTATGATGAGCAGTTCTTC. Residues: CASSQVLQGDYDEQFF. The genes are TRBV4-1 and TRBJ2-1, with TRBD1 identical over 7 bases. The CDR3 is 16 residues long. Germline V gene data show CDR1 as MGHRA and CDR2 as YSYEKL. Trimming at V came to 1 base and at J to 8 bases, leaving 11 bases not matched to a gene.

The chain combines TRBV11-2 with TRBJ2-4, with 7 nucleotides matching TRBD1. This CDR3 is built from 16 residues. The V and J ends lost 4 bases and 8 bases, in that order; junction bases with no gene match: 14. The V gene's germline CDR1 is SGHAT and CDR2 FQNNGV. The CDR3 loop reads CASSSTVGQRGDIQYF. In DNA form, the CDR3 reads TGTGCCAGCAGCTCCACGGTGGGACAGAGAGGGGACATTCAGTACTTC.

The J gene is TRBJ2-7, the V gene TRBV9; 8 bases line up with TRBD1. The CDR3 is 15 amino acids. The V segment lost 0 bases and the J segment 3 bases; nucleotides outside the gene matches: 5. Germline-derived CDR1 and CDR2 are SGDLS and YYNGEE. The CDR3 protein is CASSVGGQGGYEQYF. The CDR3 bases are TGTGCCAGCAGCGTAGGAGGACAGGGTGGCTACGAGCAGTACTTC.

The gene calls are TRBV7-9 and TRBJ2-7; perhaps TRBD2 as D (6 bases). There are 14 residues in the CDR3. Trimming left V 7 bases short and J 4 bases short, with 17 bases between. Germline assignment: CDR1 SEHNR and CDR2 FQNEAQ (reference sequence). This CDR3 is CASTLGEEAYEQYF. The CDR3 DNA follows: TGTGCCAGCACCCTAGGGGAGGAGGCGTACGAGCAGTACTTC.

The V gene is TRBV4-3, the J gene TRBJ1-4; D gene unclear. The CDR3 has 14 residues. Germline-derived CDR1 and CDR2 are LGHNA and YSLEER. With 9 bases removed from V and 0 bases from J, the gap between germline ends came to 11 bases. The CDR3 loop reads CASRDTATNEKLFF. The CDR3 DNA sequence: TGCGCCAGTAGAGACACCGCAACTAATGAAAAACTGTTTTTT.

For the CDR3, the DNA is TGCGCCAGCAGTACAGGGGGCCAGAACACTGAAGCTTTCTTT. Protein product: CASSTGGQNTEAFF. The chain is built from TRBV4-1 and TRBJ1-1; TRBD1 matches at 9 bases. Trimming cost V 6 bases and J 1 base; bases outside gene matches: 3. The CDR3 runs to 14 residues. Germline CDR1 MGHRA, CDR2 YSYEKL.

The gene calls are TRBV9 and TRBJ1-1, with 8 positions matching TRBD1. The CDR3 is 13 residues long. Germline lookup yields CDR1 SGDLS and CDR2 YYNGEE. J lost 0 bases, V lost 9 bases, and 4 bases had no gene match. The CDR3 is CATGQGMNTEAFF. CDR3 nucleotide sequence: TGTGCCACCGGACAGGGCATGAACACTGAAGCTTTCTTT.

In the case of this clone: Other DNA variants within this sample encode the same CDR3. J is TRBJ2-7 and V is TRBV20-1; unclear D gene. The CDR3 consists of 11 residues. Germline-derived CDR1 and CDR2 are DFQATT and SNEGSKA (reference sequence). Deletions cut 5 bases from V and 3 bases from J, with 8 bases between. This chain's CDR3 is CSASTGYEQYF. CDR3 coding DNA: TGCAGTGCTTCGACGGGCTACGAGCAGTACTTC.